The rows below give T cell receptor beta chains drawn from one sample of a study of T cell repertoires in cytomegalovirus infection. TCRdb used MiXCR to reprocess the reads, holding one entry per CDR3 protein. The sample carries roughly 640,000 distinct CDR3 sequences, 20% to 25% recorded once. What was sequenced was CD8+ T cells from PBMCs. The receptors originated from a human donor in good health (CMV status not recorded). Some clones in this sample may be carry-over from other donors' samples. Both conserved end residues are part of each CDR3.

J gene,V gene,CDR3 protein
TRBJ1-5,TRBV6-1,CASTGTFNQPQHF
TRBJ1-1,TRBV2,CASSERTMNTEAFF
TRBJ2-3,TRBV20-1,CSASPAGVDGDTQYF
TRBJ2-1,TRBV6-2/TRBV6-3,CASSTEIPLDEQFF
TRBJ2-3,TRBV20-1,CSARASGGPQGDTQYF
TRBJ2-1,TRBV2,CASSEARTSGGLREQFF
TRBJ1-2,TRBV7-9,CASSTSSLWVGYTF
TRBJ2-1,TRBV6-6,CASTLAGGPSLGSYNEQFF
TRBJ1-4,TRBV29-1,CSVSRDEEKLFF
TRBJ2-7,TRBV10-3,CAISPGQGTSYEQYF
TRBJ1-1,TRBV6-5,CASSDTGLGNTEAFF
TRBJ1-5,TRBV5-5,CASSLVGDPPQHF
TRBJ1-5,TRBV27,CASSLYGTYNQPQHF
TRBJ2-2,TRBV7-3,CASSLKVYTGELFF
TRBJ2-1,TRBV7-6,CASSLGAGGNHNEQFF
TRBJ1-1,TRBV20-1,CSASHRGLGTEAFF
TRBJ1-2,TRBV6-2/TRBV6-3,CASLEPYRDRNRYGYTF
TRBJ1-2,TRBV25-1,CASSDVLAGTTDGYTF
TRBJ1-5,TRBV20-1,CSARDSLWEGGQFGQPQHF
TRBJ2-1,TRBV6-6,CASSYSEPSGGRGNEQFF
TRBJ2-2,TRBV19,CASIEGTGELFF
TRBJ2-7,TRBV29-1,CSVEGGPGQRFYEQYF
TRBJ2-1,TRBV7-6,CASSHRVVWIPGLAEVRNEQFF
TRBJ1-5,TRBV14,CASSQDRIREAARPQHF